What follows describes a single T cell receptor beta chain. The sample is drawn from a study of T cells in Graves' hyperthyroidism and ophthalmopathy. CDR1 is LNHDA, CDR2 SQIVND, per germline (reference sequence). Trimming cost V 4 bases and J 0 bases; bases outside gene matches: 15. CDR3 length: 20 residues. Template material for amplifying TCR beta CDR3 regions consisted of RNA transcripts. Initially, a first-round RT-PCR of the TCR CDR3 employed the HTBI primer set. TCRdb re-called the multiplex PCR reads through MiXCR, storing one row per CDR3 protein. The table shows 450,000 to 650,000 distinct CDR3 sequences, with around 20% occurring only once. Stability of Graves' hyperthyroidism was defined as absent ophthalmopathy progression within 18 months. Patients were excluded for uncontrolled infection, other autoimmune disease, pregnancy or lactation.

Sequencing was carried out using blood. The rearrangement links TRBV19 to TRBJ2-6; 7 bases are a match to TRBD1. The TCR was taken from a man younger than 35 with Graves' hyperthyroidism. The chain's CDR3 is CASSTPQGTDLSSGANVLTF. The CDR3 bases are TGTGCCAGTAGTACACCACAGGGGACCGACTTGAGCTCTGGGGCCAACGTCCTGACTTTC.